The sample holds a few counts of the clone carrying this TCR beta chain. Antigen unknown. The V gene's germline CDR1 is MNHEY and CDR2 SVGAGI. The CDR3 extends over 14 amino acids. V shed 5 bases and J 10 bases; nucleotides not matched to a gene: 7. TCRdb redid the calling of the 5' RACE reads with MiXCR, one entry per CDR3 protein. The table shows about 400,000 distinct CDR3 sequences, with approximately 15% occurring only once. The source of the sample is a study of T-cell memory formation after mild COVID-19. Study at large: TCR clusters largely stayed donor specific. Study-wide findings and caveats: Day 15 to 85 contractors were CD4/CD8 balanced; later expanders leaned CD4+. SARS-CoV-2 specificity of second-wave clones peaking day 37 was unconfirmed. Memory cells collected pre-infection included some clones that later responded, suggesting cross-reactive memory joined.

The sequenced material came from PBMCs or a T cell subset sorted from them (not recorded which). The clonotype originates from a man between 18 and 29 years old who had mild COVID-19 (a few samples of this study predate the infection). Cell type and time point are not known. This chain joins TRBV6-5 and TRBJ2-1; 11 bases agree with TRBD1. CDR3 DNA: TGTGCCAGCAGTGCGGACAGGGGGCCCGGGGAGCAGTTCTTC. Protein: CASSADRGPGEQFF.